This T cell receptor beta chain was sequenced during a study of long-term antiretroviral therapy in people with HIV. V lost 2 bases and J lost 2, with 8 bases in between. The CDR3 runs to 14 residues. Germline V gene data show CDR1 as LNHDA and CDR2 as SQIVND (reference sequence). This clone was seen only once. Its target is not known. Study conclusions and caveats: Possibly under older ART regimens, blood was drawn between about 2004 and 2018.

Version v3.0 of the immunoSEQ assay was performed at survey level. Each sample aimed for about 40,000-50,000 sequenced T-cell genomes. Some clones are missing from TCRdb's copy, which holds only in-frame ones; the method was immunoSEQ multiplex PCR. The data contain more than 20,000 clones, 81% of them singletons. The chain employs TRBV19 and TRBJ2-3; D is uncertain. The TCR was taken from a woman under 30 with HIV. Sample: unsorted PBMCs, taken at the start of antiretroviral therapy, before treatment. Here the CDR3 reads CASSIIGPTDTQYF. For the CDR3, the DNA is TGTGCCAGTAGTATAATCGGGCCCACAGATACGCAGTATTTT.